The 29 T cell receptor beta chains presented below share a single source sample, sequenced in a study of blood T cell repertoires in COVID-19. Here immunoSEQ multiplex PCR was the method, and the copy in TCRdb shows in-frame clones only, minus some. The sample yields under 200,000 clones, around 89% seen once. Sequencing was carried out using peripheral blood. The origin of the receptors is a middle-aged man who had recovered from COVID-19.

The CDR3 region is CASSYSPSGRNTEAFF. DNA of the CDR3: TGTGCCAGCAGTTACTCCCCCAGCGGGAGGAACACTGAAGCTTTCTTT. The chain links TRBV6-2 or TRBV6-3 to TRBJ1-1; D is unclear. CDR1 MNHEY and CDR2 SVGEGT come from the germline V gene. The CDR3 is made up of 16 amino acids. The germline V and J ends were trimmed by 0 bases and 1 base, with 12 bases remaining between them.

The chain employs TRBV25-1 and TRBJ1-1; D is perhaps TRBD1 (5 bases). V shed 0 bases and J shed 0 bases, with 8 bases lying between them. Looked up from germline, CDR1 is MGHDK and CDR2 is SYGVNS. The CDR3 covers 15 residues. This CDR3 is CASSEYGGVNTEAFF. The DNA for the CDR3 is TGTGCCAGCAGTGAATACGGGGGGGTGAACACTGAAGCTTTCTTT.

The chain links TRBV2 to TRBJ1-4, with 9 bases fitting TRBD1. V lost 6 bases to trimming and J lost 4 bases; unmatched junction nucleotides: 6. CDR1 and CDR2 (germline): SNHLY, FYNNEI. The CDR3 is made up of 15 amino acids. For the CDR3, the DNA is TGTGCCAGCAGACGGGACAGGGCAAATAATGAAAAACTGTTTTTT. This translates into CASRRDRANNEKLFF.

CDR3 nucleotides: TGTGCCAGCAGTTTAGGACAGGGATGGGATCAGCCCCAGCATTTT. Its translation is CASSLGQGWDQPQHF. The rearrangement uses TRBV6-2 or TRBV6-3 and TRBJ1-5; 8 nucleotides agree with TRBD1. The CDR3 totals 15 residues. V dropped 4 bases and J dropped 5; count of bases not matched to a gene: 7. From germline, CDR1 is MNHEY and CDR2 SVGEGT.

This chain joins TRBV5-1 and TRBJ2-1, with a weak D call TRBD2 (5 bases). The V and J ends lost 0 bases and 7 bases respectively, with 14 bases between them. The germline CDR1 and CDR2 sequences are SGHRS and YFSETQ. CDR3 length equals 15 residues. CDR3 DNA sequence: TGCGCCAGCAGCTTGGCCCGGCGGGCCGGGAATGAGCAGTTCTTC. Encoded protein: CASSLARRAGNEQFF. Complete variable domain (other parts from reference TRBV5-1 and TRBJ2-1): KAGVTQTPRYLIKTRGQQVTLSCSPISGHRSVSWYQQTPGQGLQFLFEYFSETQRNKGNFPGRFSGRQFSNSRSEMNVSTLELGDSALYLCASSLARRAGNEQFFGPGTRLTVL.

CDR3 sequence reads: CATSVSTGGNQPQHF. DNA of the CDR3: TGTGCCACCAGTGTCTCGACAGGGGGCAATCAGCCCCAGCATTTT. The rearrangement joins TRBV24-1 to TRBJ1-5, with TRBD1 matching over 8 bases. The V gene's germline CDR1 is KGHDR and CDR2 SFDVKD. V shed 5 bases and J 2 bases; nucleotides not matched to a gene: 4. The CDR3 is 15 residues long.

The rearrangement joins TRBV10-3 to TRBJ2-3; 12 nucleotides align to TRBD1. The V segment lost 7 bases and the J segment 6 bases; nucleotides outside the gene matches: 11. Germline CDR1 is ENHRY and CDR2 is SYGVKD. This CDR3 comprises 16 residues. The CDR3 spells CAINNPGTGGRDTQYF. The DNA for the CDR3 is TGTGCCATCAATAACCCCGGGACAGGGGGCCGTGATACGCAGTATTTT.

J is TRBJ2-3 and V is TRBV9, with 7 bases fitting TRBD1. This CDR3 is 15 amino acids long. After removal of 0 bases from V and 4 bases from J, the junction contained 5 bases not matched to a gene. The germline V gene has CDR1 SGDLS and CDR2 YYNGEE. This CDR3 is CASSVATGTADTQYF. CDR3 DNA sequence: TGTGCCAGCAGCGTAGCCACCGGGACAGCAGATACGCAGTATTTT.

The chain employs TRBV9 and TRBJ1-5, with a tentative D call TRBD1 (5 bases). The V gene lost 5 bases and the J gene lost 2 bases, with 17 bases spanning the gap. CDR1 SGDLS and CDR2 YYNGEE come from the germline V gene. CDR3 size: 16 residues. The CDR3 loop is CASSSGHPGGNQPQHF. CDR3 DNA: TGTGCCAGCAGTTCTGGACACCCCGGCGGCAATCAGCCCCAGCATTTT.

CDR3 protein: CASSRTDSNQPQHF. The CDR3 DNA reads TGTGCCAGCTCAAGGACAGATAGCAATCAGCCCCAGCATTTT. The rearrangement joins TRBV18 to TRBJ1-5; possibly TRBD1 for D (6 bases). CDR1 is KGHSH and CDR2 is LQKENI in the germline V gene. Trimming took off 5 bases at V and 0 bases at J, with 8 bases between the two ends. The CDR3 length is 14 residues.

The V call is TRBV9, the J call TRBJ2-7, with D tentatively TRBD1 (6 bases). The CDR3 covers 15 residues. V was cut by 1 base and J by 3 bases, with 14 bases left in between. Germline values: CDR1 SGDLS, CDR2 YYNGEE. CDR3 DNA sequence: TGTGCCAGCAGCGTATCATGGGGGCGTAGCTACGAGCAGTACTTC. Its translation: CASSVSWGRSYEQYF.

The chain couples TRBV7-8 to TRBJ1-5; 7 nucleotides line up with TRBD1. The germline V gene encodes CDR1 SGHVS and CDR2 FQNEAQ. This CDR3 spans 15 amino acids. The trim removed 2 bases at V and 0 bases at J, leaving 1 base unmatched. The CDR3 region is CASSLQGVSNQPQHF. The CDR3, as DNA: TGTGCCAGCAGCTTACAGGGGGTTAGCAATCAGCCCCAGCATTTT.

The CDR3 region has the DNA TGTGCCAGCAGTCCGCAGGGGCCAGATACGCAGTATTTT. Its protein is CASSPQGPDTQYF. The chain links TRBV6-5 to TRBJ2-3; D may be TRBD1 (6 bases). V gave up 5 bases and J gave up 4 bases, with 10 bases separating them. Germline values: CDR1 MNHEY, CDR2 SVGAGI. The CDR3 sequence is 13 residues long.

The chain couples TRBV5-6 to TRBJ2-7, with 7 positions matching TRBD2. The CDR3 length is 14 residues. The germline gives CDR1 SGHDT, CDR2 YYEEEE. Germline trimming cut 4 bases from V and 2 bases from J; bases unmatched to any gene: 6. The CDR3, as DNA: TGTGCCAGCAGCAGCGGGACGGCCACCTACGAGCAGTACTTC. Translated: CASSSGTATYEQYF. The whole variable domain, filled in from reference TRBV5-6 and TRBJ2-7, reads DAGVTQSPTHLIKTRGQQVTLRCSPKSGHDTVSWYQQALGQGPQFIFQYYEEEERQRGNFPDRFSGHQFPNYSSELNVNALLLGDSALYLCASSSGTATYEQYFGPGTRLTVT.

The V call is TRBV5-4, the J call TRBJ2-2; D is perhaps TRBD1 (6 bases). Germline CDR1 SGHNT, CDR2 YYREEE (reference sequence). Trimming shortened V by 3 bases and J by 0 bases, and 15 bases separated the two germline ends. The CDR3 has 17 amino acids. The CDR3 reads CASSWVTGTSNTGELFF. The CDR3, as DNA: TGTGCCAGCAGCTGGGTAACCGGGACATCGAACACCGGGGAGCTGTTTTTT.

V gene TRBV4-3 combines with J gene TRBJ2-3; 12 bases agree with TRBD1. The J segment lost 3 bases and the V segment lost 1 base, leaving 5 bases of the junction unmatched. This CDR3 is built from 17 residues. Germline CDR1 is LGHNA and CDR2 is YSLEER. The CDR3 DNA is TGCGCCAGCAGCCAAGTGTTGGGACAGGGGGCTACAGATACGCAGTATTTT. Its translation: CASSQVLGQGATDTQYF.

The chain employs TRBV19 and TRBJ1-4; no firm D call. The CDR3 spans 14 residues. Germline lookup yields CDR1 LNHDA and CDR2 SQIVND (reference sequence). V was shortened by 8 bases and J by 7 bases, with 17 bases between the two germline ends. Here the CDR3 reads CASSEGVWSEKLFF. The DNA for the CDR3 is TGTGCCAGTTCAGAGGGCGTGTGGAGTGAAAAACTGTTTTTT. The whole variable domain, remainder taken from reference TRBV19 and TRBJ1-4, is DGGITQSPKYLFRKEGQNVTLSCEQNLNHDAMYWYRQDPGQGLRLIYYSQIVNDFQKGDIAEGYSVSREKKESFPLTVTSAQKNPTAFYLCASSEGVWSEKLFFGSGTQLSVL.

This rearrangement joins TRBV19 to TRBJ2-1, with TRBD2 matching over 13 bases. This CDR3 has 18 amino acids. Germline assignment: CDR1 LNHDA and CDR2 SQIVND (reference sequence). J lost 8 bases, V lost 5 bases, and 15 bases had no gene match. CDR3 region: CASSRPRETSGGRHEQFF. The CDR3 nucleotides are TGTGCCAGTAGTCGCCCTCGGGAGACTAGCGGGGGGAGACATGAGCAGTTCTTC.

The CDR3 loop reads CASSPRQGTDSYEQYF. The CDR3, as DNA: TGTGCCAGCAGCCCTCGACAGGGGACTGACTCCTACGAGCAGTACTTC. The rearrangement joins TRBV7-6 to TRBJ2-7; 8 bases align to TRBD1. V lost 5 bases and J lost 0; bases outside the gene matches: 9. This CDR3 region has 16 residues. CDR1 is SGHVS, CDR2 FNYEAQ, per germline.

This clone was recorded once. The CDR3 protein is CASSLGTVNSPLHF. DNA of the CDR3: TGTGCCAGCAGCCTCGGGACAGTTAATTCACCCCTCCACTTT. The chain employs TRBV7-2 and TRBJ1-6; 7 nucleotides match TRBD1. The CDR3 sequence is 14 residues long. The trim removed 5 bases at V and 6 bases at J, leaving 4 bases unmatched. The germline CDR1 and CDR2 sequences are SGHTA and FQGNSA.

CDR3 DNA sequence: TGTGCCACCAGCCCCGGTGGGGCTGCCACTGAAGCTTTCTTT. It translates to CATSPGGAATEAFF. The rearrangement joins TRBV15 to TRBJ1-1; weak D call: TRBD1 (5 bases). V dropped 5 bases and J dropped 4 bases, with 14 bases sitting between them. Germline V lookup: CDR1 LNHNV, CDR2 YYDKDF (reference sequence). The CDR3 sequence is 14 residues long.

The rearrangement joins TRBV27 to TRBJ2-2, with TRBD2 identical over 10 bases. V was clipped by 3 bases and J by 3 bases; unmatched bases: 4. The CDR3 sequence is 16 residues long. Germline V gene sequence: CDR1 MNHEY, CDR2 SMNVEV (reference sequence). This CDR3 reads CASSFTSGKDTGELFF. The CDR3, as DNA: TGTGCCAGCAGTTTTACTAGCGGGAAAGACACCGGGGAGCTGTTTTTT.

V is TRBV28 and J is TRBJ1-5, with unresolved D. Trimming took off 6 bases at V and 3 bases at J, with 6 bases between the two ends. The CDR3 runs 12 residues. Looked up from germline, CDR1 is MDHEN and CDR2 is SYDVKM. In DNA, the CDR3 is TGTGCCAGCAGGGGCAACAATCAGCCCCAGCATTTT. Encoded protein: CASRGNNQPQHF.

The chain couples TRBV6-5 to TRBJ2-1; 9 nucleotides agree with TRBD1. The CDR3 loop spans 15 amino acids. V lost 7 bases and J lost 2; bases outside the gene matches: 6. Per the germline V gene, CDR1 is MNHEY and CDR2 is SVGAGI. The DNA for the CDR3 is TGTGCCAGCAAGAACCGGGACAGGGCCTACAATGAGCAGTTCTTC. It is translated as CASKNRDRAYNEQFF.

The V call is TRBV5-1, the J call TRBJ1-1, with D perhaps TRBD1 (6 bases). Trimming left V 4 bases short and J 4 bases short, with 17 bases between. CDR3 length equals 15 residues. Germline CDR1 SGHRS, CDR2 YFSETQ. CDR3 DNA: TGCGCCAGCAGCCCGGGATGGGCAGGGGTCACTGAAGCTTTCTTT. Its protein is CASSPGWAGVTEAFF.

The chain employs TRBV4-2 and TRBJ2-3; possible D gene TRBD2, 5 bases. V gave up 0 bases and J gave up 2 bases, with 15 bases separating them. Germline lookup yields CDR1 LGHNA and CDR2 YNFKEQ. CDR3 length equals 17 residues. CDR3 sequence reads: CASSQDQVRGNTDTQYF. For the CDR3, the DNA is TGTGCCAGCAGCCAAGATCAGGTCCGGGGAAACACAGATACGCAGTATTTT.

The V call is TRBV11-2, the J call TRBJ2-7, with 12 bases lining up with TRBD2. This CDR3 spans 15 amino acids. Germline V gene lookup returns CDR1 SGHAT and CDR2 FQNNGV. V trimming: 4 bases; J trimming: 3 bases; junction bases outside the gene matches: 4. DNA of the CDR3: TGTGCCAGCAGCTCCACTAGCGGGAGGTACTACGAGCAGTACTTC. Encoded protein: CASSSTSGRYYEQYF.

V and J are TRBV4-3 and TRBJ2-7, with 9 bases aligning to TRBD2. V gave up 1 base and J gave up 0 bases; unmatched junction bases: 10. This CDR3 region has 18 residues. Germline CDR1 is LGHNA and CDR2 is YSLEER. For the CDR3, the DNA is TGCGCCAGCAGCCAAGTAAGTAGCGGGAGTTCTAGCTCCTACGAGCAGTACTTC. This codes for CASSQVSSGSSSSYEQYF.

The rearrangement joins TRBV27 to TRBJ1-1, with D perhaps matching TRBD1 (5 bases). Trimming left V 5 bases short and J 5 bases short, with 15 bases between. The CDR3 loop spans 14 amino acids. CDR1 is MNHEY, CDR2 SMNVEV, per germline (reference sequence). CDR3 residues: CASSKVQRTTEAFF. The CDR3 DNA reads as TGTGCCAGCAGTAAAGTCCAGAGGACAACTGAAGCTTTCTTT.